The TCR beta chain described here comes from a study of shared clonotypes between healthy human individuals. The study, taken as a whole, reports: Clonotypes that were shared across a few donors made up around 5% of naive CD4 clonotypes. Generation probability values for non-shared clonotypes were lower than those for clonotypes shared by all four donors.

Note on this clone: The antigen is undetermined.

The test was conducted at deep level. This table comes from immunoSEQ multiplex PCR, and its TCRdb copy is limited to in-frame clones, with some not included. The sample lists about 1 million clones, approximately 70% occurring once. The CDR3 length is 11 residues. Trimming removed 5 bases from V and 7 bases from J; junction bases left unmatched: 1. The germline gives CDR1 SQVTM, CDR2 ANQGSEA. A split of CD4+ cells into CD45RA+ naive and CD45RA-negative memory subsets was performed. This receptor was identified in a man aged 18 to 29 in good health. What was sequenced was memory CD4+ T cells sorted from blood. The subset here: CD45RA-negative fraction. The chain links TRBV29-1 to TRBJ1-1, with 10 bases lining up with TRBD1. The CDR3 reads CSVRDRGEAFF. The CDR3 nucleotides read TGCAGCGTTAGGGACAGGGGTGAAGCTTTCTTT.